These 2 T cell receptor beta chains came from one sample sequenced in a study of blood T cell repertoires in COVID-19. Some clones are missing from TCRdb's copy, which holds only in-frame ones; the method was immunoSEQ multiplex PCR. Of 190,000 or so clones listed, about 87% were seen once; the top ten hold more than 3.5%. Material: peripheral blood. The source of these receptors is a woman in her thirties with acute or convalescent COVID-19.

The chain couples TRBV6-2 or TRBV6-3 to TRBJ2-3; 9 positions match TRBD1. Germline V gene sequence: CDR1 MNHEY, CDR2 SVGEGT. This CDR3 has 15 amino acids. V lost 6 bases to trimming and J lost 4 bases; unmatched junction nucleotides: 8. The CDR3 region is CASSHPGQGSDTQYF. The CDR3 nucleotides are TGTGCCAGCAGCCACCCGGGACAGGGCTCAGATACGCAGTATTTT.

The chain employs TRBV12-2 and TRBJ2-1; TRBD2 is the table's D call, not checked against the DNA. TRBV12-2 is a pseudogene segment. This CDR3 spans 19 amino acids. CDR3 in amino acids: CASRFGLAGRIPRNNEQFF. Here the CDR3 DNA reads TGTGCAAGTCGCTTCGGACTAGCGGGGCGAATCCCGAGGAACAATGAGCAGTTCTTC.